A selection of T cell receptor beta chains follows, all from one sample in a study of OX40 agonist ivuxolimab in advanced cancers. Libraries were prepared by immunoSEQ multiplex PCR; TCRdb keeps only in-frame clonotypes and omits some of them. The data contain 70,000 to 95,000 clones, 92% of them seen just once; the ten biggest clones take up 0.45% to 0.55%. Sequencing used CD4+ or CD8+ T cells sorted from blood, obtained in a trial of the OX40 agonist ivuxolimab. Source of these receptors: an adult with an advanced solid tumor such as melanoma, head and neck, liver or kidney cancer. The CDR3 runs from the conserved cysteine through the conserved F or W. D genes are given only for firm matches. The listing skips clone size in some rows; elsewhere it reads once, few, many or a size class.

TRBV7-2	TRBJ2-5	-	-	TGTGCCAGCAGCGTACGGGGCGGAGTGTCGGAGACCCAGTACTTC	CASSVRGGVSETQYF
TRBV11-2	TRBJ1-1	-	-	TGTGCCAGCAGCCCCGGACAGAACACTGAAGCTTTCTTT	CASSPGQNTEAFF
TRBV5-1	TRBJ1-4	once	TRBD1	TGCGCCAGCAGCGAGGGACAGTGGAACGCTAATGAAAAACTGTTTTTT	CASSEGQWNANEKLFF
TRBV11-3	TRBJ2-5	once	-	TGTGCCAGCAGCCCAACCGGGACCTCACAAGAGACCCAGTACTTC	CASSPTGTSQETQYF
TRBV15	TRBJ2-7	-	-	TGTGCCACCAGCAGAGATCGGGCAGCCTACGAGCAGTACTTC	CATSRDRAAYEQYF
TRBV7-3	TRBJ2-1	-	TRBD2	TGTGCCAGCAGCTTAAGTGACAGGGGACTAGCGGGAGTGTCCTACAATGAGCAGTTCTTC	CASSLSDRGLAGVSYNEQFF
TRBV5-1	TRBJ2-3	-	TRBD1	TGCGCCAGCAGGACGGGACAGGAGACAGATACGCAGTATTTT	CASRTGQETDTQYF
TRBV14	TRBJ2-5	-	-	TGTGCCAGCAGCCAGCTAAGACGACAAGAGACCCAGTACTTC	CASSQLRRQETQYF
TRBV5-1	TRBJ2-3	-	TRBD2	TGCGCCAGCAGCCCCGATCTAGCGGGAGCCGGAGATACGCAGTATTTT	CASSPDLAGAGDTQYF
TRBV4-2	TRBJ2-5	-	TRBD1	TGTGCCAGCAGCCCCCGGGACAGGGGGATGGAGGCCCAGTACTTC	CASSPRDRGMEAQYF
TRBV19	TRBJ2-6	-	-	TGTGCCGCGGGGTCCTCTGGGGCCAACGTCCTGACTTTC	CAAGSSGANVLTF
TRBV4-2	TRBJ2-2	-	TRBD2	TGTGCCAGCAGCCGGCAAGAGGGACTAGCGAGCGGGGAGCTGTTTTTT	CASSRQEGLASGELFF
TRBV18	TRBJ1-1	-	-	TGTGCCAGCTCACCCGACACGGCTGAAGCTTTCTTT	CASSPDTAEAFF
TRBV6-4	TRBJ2-1	-	-	TGTGCCAGCAGCGAAGACGGGAGCTCCTACAATGAGCAGTTCTTC	CASSEDGSSYNEQFF
TRBV6-5	TRBJ1-2	-	-	TGTGCCAGCAGTCAAGGGGGACATGGCTACACCTTC	CASSQGGHGYTF
TRBV7-9	TRBJ1-1	-	-	TGTGCCAGCAGCTCCCGGCCGGCGGGGAACACTGAAGCTTTCTTT	CASSSRPAGNTEAFF
TRBV30	TRBJ2-7	-	TRBD1	TGTGCCTGGGGGACAGGACCCTACGAGCAGTACTTC	CAWGTGPYEQYF
TRBV18	TRBJ2-1	-	TRBD1	TGTGCCAGCTCACCGGGTCCGGGACAGGGTGTATATGAGCAGTTCTTC	CASSPGPGQGVYEQFF
TRBV10-1	TRBJ2-5	once	TRBD2	TGCGCCAGCAGTGAGATGGTAGCGGGGGGGAAAGAGACCCAGTACTTC	CASSEMVAGGKETQYF
TRBV6-1	TRBJ2-1	-	-	TGTGCCAGCAGCGACCGGGGGCGGGCCTACAATGAGCAGTTCTTC	CASSDRGRAYNEQFF
TRBV18	TRBJ2-5	-	-	TGTGCCAGCTCCCGAACTCTGCCGGGAAGTCAACAACTCGGGGAGACCCAGTACTTC	CASSRTLPGSQQLGETQYF
TRBV2	TRBJ2-7	-	-	TGTGCCAGCAGGGCTGACAGCTACGAGCAGTACTTC	CASRADSYEQYF
TRBV27	TRBJ2-7	-	TRBD2	TGTGCCAGCAGCCCCCAGCCCGGACTAGGGAGGGAGCAGTACTTC	CASSPQPGLGREQYF
TRBV5-1	TRBJ2-6	-	-	TGCGCCAGCAGCTTGGCACTGCCTGGGGCCAACGTCCTGACTTTC	CASSLALPGANVLTF
TRBV6-1	TRBJ1-1	-	-	TGTGCCAGCAGTGTCGGACAAATCATGAACACTGAAGCTTTCTTT	CASSVGQIMNTEAFF
TRBV21-1	TRBJ2-7	-	-	TGTGCCAGCAAGGACGCGACAGGGCGTTACGAGCAGTACTTC	CASKDATGRYEQYF
TRBV5-1	TRBJ2-2	-	-	TGCGCCAGCAGAGATAAGGTTGCCGGGGAGCTGTTTTTT	CASRDKVAGELFF
TRBV19	TRBJ2-5	-	TRBD1	TGTGCCAGTAGTCTACGACAGGGTGGGGAGACCCAGTACTTC	CASSLRQGGETQYF
TRBV9	TRBJ1-1	-	-	TGTGCCAGCAGCGTAGCTGGGACACCGAACACTGAAGCTTTCTTT	CASSVAGTPNTEAFF
TRBV29-1	TRBJ1-4	-	-	TGCAGCGTTGGTTTGGGTGAAAAACTGTTTTTT	CSVGLGEKLFF
TRBV19	TRBJ2-3	-	TRBD2	TGTGCCACGGGGGGGGATACGCAGTATTTT	CATGGDTQYF
TRBV30	TRBJ2-2	-	TRBD1	TGTGCCTGGAGCGGACACTCCAGGGGGCTTGGGGTCTCCGGGGAGCTGTTTTTT	CAWSGHSRGLGVSGELFF
TRBV15	TRBJ2-7	-	-	TGTGCCACCAGCAGAGATTTACGGTACGAGCAGTACTTC	CATSRDLRYEQYF
TRBV18	TRBJ2-3	-	TRBD2	TGTGCCAGCTCACTGACTAGCGGGGGGATCACAGATACGCAGTATTTT	CASSLTSGGITDTQYF
TRBV11-1	TRBJ2-3	-	-	TGTGCCAGCAGCTTTAATAGCGGAACAGATACGCAGTATTTT	CASSFNSGTDTQYF
TRBV2	TRBJ2-2	-	-	TGTGCCAGCAGGCTAGCCACGAACACCGGGGAGCTGTTTTTT	CASRLATNTGELFF
TRBV7-2	TRBJ1-2	-	TRBD1	TGTGCCAGCAGCTTAGTGGGTTCAGGGGGCGCCGGAGGCTACACCTTC	CASSLVGSGGAGGYTF
TRBV7-2	TRBJ2-7	once	-	TGTGCCAGCAGCCCGTTTTGGGGGGCGGTCGAGCAGTACTTC	CASSPFWGAVEQYF
TRBV10-3	TRBJ2-1	-	-	TGTGCCATCAATGGAGGGTCCTCCTACAATGAGCAGTTCTTC	CAINGGSSYNEQFF
TRBV5-1	TRBJ2-7	-	-	TGCGCCAGCAGCTTGTGGACGGATACCTACGAGCAGTACTTC	CASSLWTDTYEQYF
TRBV1	TRBJ1-1	-	-	TGCACCAGCAGATTCGGACAGGGTGGCCCTGAAGCTTTCTTT	CTSRFGQGGPEAFF
TRBV9	TRBJ2-7	-	TRBD2	TGTGCCAGCGGGAGGGCAGGCGGAACCTACGAGCAGTACTTC	CASGRAGGTYEQYF
TRBV6-5	TRBJ2-2	-	-	TGTGCCAGCAGGGCGCCGAACACCGGGGAGCTGTTTTTT	CASRAPNTGELFF
TRBV28	TRBJ1-1	-	-	TGTGCCAGCACCTCAGTCGGGGCATACACTGAAGCTTTCTTT	CASTSVGAYTEAFF
TRBV6-1	TRBJ1-1	once	-	TGTGCCAGCAGTGTGACAGAGAACACTGAAGCTTTCTTT	CASSVTENTEAFF
TRBV4-1	TRBJ2-7	-	TRBD1	TGCGCCAGCAGCCTCCGCAGGGCCGGGACAGGGGAGAGGGGGGCCTACGAGCAGTACTTC	CASSLRRAGTGERGAYEQYF
TRBV30	TRBJ2-3	-	-	TGTGCCTGGAGTCTAGGGGTGACAGGTGGGGATACGCAGTATTTT	CAWSLGVTGGDTQYF
TRBV7-8	TRBJ2-1	-	-	TGTGCCAGCAGCGTCACAGGGGGGGGTTACAATGAGCAGTTCTTC	CASSVTGGGYNEQFF
TRBV7-2	TRBJ1-4	-	-	TGTGCCAGCAGCTTAGACTTCACAACTAATGAAAAACTGTTTTTT	CASSLDFTTNEKLFF
TRBV7-3	TRBJ2-3	-	-	TGTGCCAGCAGCTTAAGCCCTGGGGCAGGGGGGACAGATACGCAGTATTTT	CASSLSPGAGGTDTQYF
TRBV18	TRBJ1-3	-	-	TGTGCCAGCTCACCGGGGCAAATCGCCGGAAACACCATATATTTT	CASSPGQIAGNTIYF
TRBV30	TRBJ1-1	few	-	TGTGCCTGGACCCTTAACACTGAAGCTTTCTTT	CAWTLNTEAFF
TRBV2	TRBJ2-2	once	-	TGTGCCAGCAGTGGACGGAGGAACACCGGGGAGCTGTTTTTT	CASSGRRNTGELFF